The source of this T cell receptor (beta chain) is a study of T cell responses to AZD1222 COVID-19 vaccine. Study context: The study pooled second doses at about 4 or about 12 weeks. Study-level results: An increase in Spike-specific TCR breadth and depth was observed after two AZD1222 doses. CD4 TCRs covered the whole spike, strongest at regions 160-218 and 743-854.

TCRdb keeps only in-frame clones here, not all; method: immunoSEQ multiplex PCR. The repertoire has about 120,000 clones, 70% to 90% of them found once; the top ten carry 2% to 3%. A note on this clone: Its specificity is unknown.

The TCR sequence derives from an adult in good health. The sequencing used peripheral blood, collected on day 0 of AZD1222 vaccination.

Here the CDR3 DNA reads TGTGCCAGCAGCCCTCCCGGGAATGAGCAGTTCTTC. This gives the protein CASSPPGNEQFF. This chain joins TRBV11-3 and TRBJ2-1; D gene uncertain. CDR3 length equals 12 residues. Trimming stripped 5 bases from V and 7 bases from J, with 9 bases between. Germline V gives CDR1 SGHNT, CDR2 YENEEA.